What follows are 21 T cell receptor beta chains derived from one specimen sequenced in a study of cytomegalovirus exposure and HLA in healthy donors. Amplification used 60 Vbeta primers and 13 Jbeta primers. Measured with immunoSEQ multiplex PCR; TCRdb has only the in-frame clones, and not every one. The profile shows about 150,000 clones, about 74% of them singletons. What was sequenced was PBMCs. Receptors originate from a man between 35 and 55 years old in good health and CMV-seropositive.

This clone was counted between two and nine times. The genes are TRBV28 and TRBJ2-7; 7 bases match TRBD2. Trimming removed 6 bases from V and 4 bases from J; junction bases left unmatched: 12. The CDR3 sequence is 15 residues long. Germline V gives CDR1 MDHEN, CDR2 SYDVKM. CDR3 loop: CASSLDRGSLYEQYF. DNA of the CDR3: TGTGCCAGCAGCTTAGACCGCGGGAGTCTTTACGAGCAGTACTTC.

J is TRBJ2-7 and V is TRBV5-1; weak D call: TRBD1 (5 bases). Germline loops: CDR1 SGHRS, CDR2 YFSETQ. CDR3 length: 15 amino acids. Trimming took off 0 bases at V and 6 bases at J, with 16 bases between the two ends. The CDR3 region is CASSLGGRAMVEQYF. In DNA, the CDR3 is TGCGCCAGCAGCTTGGGCGGCAGGGCGATGGTCGAGCAGTACTTC.

This clone has a handful of counts. CDR3 protein: CASSALLAAIHDTQYF. DNA of the CDR3: TGTGCCAGCAGCGCCCTTTTGGCGGCCATACATGATACGCAGTATTTT. The rearrangement links TRBV7-8 to TRBJ2-3; D is undetermined. Trimming removed 5 bases from V and 6 bases from J, with 21 bases in between. Germline V gene data show CDR1 as SGHVS and CDR2 as FQNEAQ. The CDR3 covers 16 residues.

Worth noting for this clone: The sample holds other DNA sequences that translate to the same CDR3. CDR3 in DNA: TGCGCCAGCAGCTTCCGACAGGGGGCCTACGAGCAGTACTTC. It yields the protein CASSFRQGAYEQYF. The rearrangement links TRBV4-1 to TRBJ2-7, with 9 bases matching TRBD1. Germline CDR1 reads MGHRA; CDR2 reads YSYEKL. The CDR3 spans 14 residues. Trimming removed 5 bases from V and 2 bases from J; junction bases left unmatched: 4.

This chain joins TRBV5-4 and TRBJ2-1; TRBD2 matches 7 bases. Germline CDR1 SGHNT, CDR2 YYREEE (reference sequence). This CDR3 comprises 16 residues. V was clipped by 2 bases and J by 8 bases; unmatched bases: 13. CDR3 nucleotide sequence: TGTGCCAGCAGCTTCCAGAGCGGGACGAATTATGATGAGCAGTTCTTC. Protein product: CASSFQSGTNYDEQFF.

The chain is built from TRBV7-6 and TRBJ2-5; D perhaps matches TRBD2 (5 bases). Trimming removed 1 base at V and 1 base at J, with 13 bases between. This CDR3 spans 16 amino acids. Germline lookup yields CDR1 SGHVS and CDR2 FNYEAQ. The CDR3 DNA reads TGTGCCAGCAGCTTAGGAGTAGCGAACGTCCAAGAGACCCAGTACTTC. This gives the protein CASSLGVANVQETQYF. The whole variable domain, filled in from reference TRBV7-6 and TRBJ2-5, reads GAGVSQSPRYKVTKRGQDVALRCDPISGHVSLYWYRQALGQGPEFLTYFNYEAQQDKSGLPNDRFSAERPEGSISTLTIQRTEQRDSAMYRCASSLGVANVQETQYFGPGTRLLVL.

This clone was counted only a few times. The chain combines TRBV5-4 with TRBJ2-1; TRBD2 agrees at 13 bases. The CDR3 totals 18 residues. Germline V lookup: CDR1 SGHNT, CDR2 YYREEE (reference sequence). The V segment lost 4 bases and the J segment 0 bases; nucleotides outside the gene matches: 7. CDR3 amino acids: CASSPGTSGTLSYNEQFF. CDR3 nucleotides: TGTGCCAGCAGCCCGGGGACTAGCGGGACGCTCTCCTACAATGAGCAGTTCTTC.

This chain joins TRBV9 and TRBJ2-5, with 14 bases that match TRBD2. V shed 4 bases and J 4 bases; nucleotides not matched to a gene: 9. The CDR3 is made up of 17 amino acids. In germline, CDR1 is SGDLS, CDR2 YYNGEE. CDR3 sequence: CASSSGTSGSGRETQYF. The CDR3 nucleotides are TGTGCCAGCAGCTCTGGGACTAGCGGGAGCGGCCGAGAGACCCAGTACTTC.

This clone has a single count. The V and J genes are TRBV11-2 and TRBJ2-7; D is undetermined. Trimming removed 1 base from V and 7 bases from J, with 5 bases in between. The germline V gene has CDR1 SGHAT and CDR2 FQNNGV. The CDR3 has 11 residues. The CDR3 DNA follows: TGTGCCAGCAGCTTAGCCCGGGAGCAGTACTTC. Protein sequence: CASSLAREQYF.

This chain joins TRBV19 and TRBJ2-3, with no clear D. Trimming shortened V by 3 bases and J by 0 bases, and 13 bases separated the two germline ends. From germline, CDR1 is LNHDA and CDR2 SQIVND (reference sequence). This CDR3 has 16 amino acids. The CDR3 sequence is CASSIDGAASTDTQYF. As DNA, the CDR3 is TGTGCCAGTAGTATCGACGGTGCGGCTAGCACAGATACGCAGTATTTT.

This clone was observed a few times. The chain carries TRBV29-1 and TRBJ2-1; 7 nucleotides line up with TRBD2. Germline V lookup: CDR1 SQVTM, CDR2 ANQGSEA. J was trimmed by 14 bases and V by 2 bases; bases with no gene match: 12. CDR3 length: 13 amino acids. Here the CDR3 DNA reads TGCAGCGTTGAACAGCGGGGAGGTTTAAGTGAGTTCTTC. Translation: CSVEQRGGLSEFF.

The chain recombines TRBV5-6 with TRBJ2-2; 7 nucleotides align to TRBD2. The ends lost 6 bases at V and 5 bases at J; junction bases unmatched: 7. The CDR3 has 14 amino acids. CDR1 is SGHDT, CDR2 YYEEEE, per germline. This CDR3 is CASNRGVETGELFF. Here the CDR3 DNA reads TGTGCCAGCAACCGGGGGGTTGAGACCGGGGAGCTGTTTTTT.

This chain uses TRBV27 with TRBJ2-5; 13 bases fit TRBD2. CDR1 is MNHEY and CDR2 is SMNVEV in the germline V gene (reference sequence). This CDR3 has 16 residues. V was pared by 5 bases and J by 5 bases, with 8 bases of the junction left unmatched. CDR3 nucleotide sequence: TGTGCCAGCAGTCCTAGGACTAGCGGGAGCGGCGAGACCCAGTACTTC. Its translation is CASSPRTSGSGETQYF.

As concerns this clone: Compared with germline, one end of the junction differs, possibly owing to a read error. In the same sample, other DNA sequences code for this CDR3. The CDR3 spells CSAMRDTEAFF. The DNA of the CDR3 is TGCAGCGCTATGAGGGACACTGAAGCTTTCTTT. The chain employs TRBV20-1 and TRBJ1-1; no firm D call. CDR3 length: 11 amino acids. CDR1 is DFQATT, CDR2 SNEGSKA, per germline (reference sequence).

Here the CDR3 reads CASSQDQGLNNYGYTF. In DNA, the CDR3 is TGCGCCAGCAGCCAAGATCAGGGCCTAAATAACTATGGCTACACCTTC. The chain employs TRBV4-1 and TRBJ1-2, with TRBD1 as a possible D gene (5 bases). With 0 bases removed from V and 1 base from J, the gap between germline ends came to 12 bases. This CDR3 comprises 16 residues. CDR1 and CDR2 from the germline V gene are MGHRA and YSYEKL.

This chain uses TRBV28 with TRBJ2-1; the match to TRBD1 covers 9 bases. CDR3 length: 14 residues. V lost 5 bases to trimming and J lost 7 bases; unmatched junction nucleotides: 6. CDR1 is MDHEN and CDR2 is SYDVKM in the germline V gene. CDR3 nucleotide sequence: TGTGCCAGCAGTCCCTGGGACAGGGAGAATGAGCAGTTCTTC. Translated: CASSPWDRENEQFF.

This clone was counted once. The gene calls are TRBV4-1 and TRBJ1-2; D might be TRBD1 (6 bases). V was cut by 4 bases and J by 9 bases, with 18 bases left in between. The V gene's germline CDR1 is MGHRA and CDR2 YSYEKL. The CDR3 length is 14 residues. The DNA for the CDR3 is TGCGCCAGCAGCCCTGAGGGAGGGGGGCTTAGCTACACCTTC. Its protein product is CASSPEGGGLSYTF.

The CDR3 is CASSYSWPQETQYF. The CDR3 DNA follows: TGTGCCAGCAGTTACTCTTGGCCACAAGAGACCCAGTACTTC. This sequence joins TRBV6-6 and TRBJ2-5; D gene uncertain. The V gene's germline CDR1 is MNHNY and CDR2 SVGAGI (reference sequence). V lost 0 bases and J 2 bases, leaving 7 bases between the germline ends. This CDR3 region has 14 residues.

The CDR3 region is CASSPRASGRGKTQYF. CDR3 bases: TGCGCCAGCAGCCCCCGTGCTAGCGGGAGAGGGAAGACCCAGTACTTC. The chain recombines TRBV4-1 with TRBJ2-5; 10 bases agree with TRBD2. The CDR3 covers 16 residues. The germline V gene encodes CDR1 MGHRA and CDR2 YSYEKL. V was clipped by 4 bases and J by 6 bases; unmatched bases: 11.

Of note for this clone: The junction departs from the called germline gene at one end, perhaps through a read error. The chain recombines TRBV4-2 with TRBJ2-6, with 7 bases that match TRBD1. There are 21 residues in the CDR3. Germline loops: CDR1 LGHNA, CDR2 YNFKEQ. CDR3 protein: CASSLDRVQPPNLSGANGLTF. CDR3 DNA: TGTGCCAGCAGCCTCGACAGGGTGCAACCCCCTAACCTCTCTGGGGCCAACGGCCTGACTTTC.

The chain joins TRBV7-9 to TRBJ2-2; 11 bases map to TRBD2. Germline CDR1 SEHNR, CDR2 FQNEAQ (reference sequence). This CDR3 is built from 15 residues. The V gene end was trimmed by 3 bases and the J gene end by 5 bases; junction bases not matched to a gene: 2. The CDR3 nucleotides are TGTGCCAGCAGCTTGACTAGCGGGACGACCGGGGAGCTGTTTTTT. Its translation: CASSLTSGTTGELFF.